This T cell receptor beta chain was captured by sequencing in a study of neurological immune-mediated disorders. Study context: The disease course was relapsing-remitting in 31 and secondary progressive in about 8.5% of the roughly 34 multiple sclerosis patients. Study results and caveats: On phylogenetic grouping, the repertoires of 18 of 34 multiple sclerosis patients fell within one related-CDR3 cluster, constituting a possible signature.

By frequency in the sample, this clonotype is medium-sized. Its cognate antigen is unknown. TCRdb called the 5' RACE reads again in MiXCR, with one record for every CDR3 protein. The profile shows tens of thousands of distinct CDR3 sequences, under 4% of them singletons. Trimming removed 4 bases at V and 9 bases at J, with 19 bases between. Germline-derived CDR1 and CDR2 are SNHLY and FYNNEI. There are 14 residues in the CDR3. Time point in this sample: longitudinal time-point 1 (baseline). Where libraries were unsorted, they were derived from 2 million PBMCs stored at -80 degrees C. The rearrangement joins TRBV2 to TRBJ2-7; no definite D call. This clonotype was obtained from a woman aged 55-70 years with multiple sclerosis. The sequenced sample was PBMCs. CDR3 nucleotide sequence: TGTGCCAGCAGTGTTCAGGCTAACTACGATGGGCAGTACTTC. It yields the protein CASSVQANYDGQYF.